The present T cell receptor (beta chain) was sequenced within a study of blood T cell repertoires in COVID-19 (dated by TCRdb to about 2020). About the study as a whole: Collaborator samples came from the United States, Italy and Spain and covered acute and convalescent phases of COVID-19. Samples came from the ongoing ImmuneRACE study (first 160 participants) plus 1,254 subjects from 6 global collaborators. A de-identified subject ID, COVID-19 status, age in years and sex were almost always included in the sample metadata. The repertoires were released in a freely available public database meant as a resource for research on the immune response to SARS-CoV-2. Where available, HLA class I and class II types were taken from metadata supplied by the sample provider and were not determined by assay-based typing. Subjects who had been exposed to COVID-19, were actively infected with it, or had recovered from it provided the deeply sampled blood TCRbeta repertoires that made up the dataset. The prospective study material was composed of cDNA or gDNA derived from T cells, B-cell-depleted T cells, or PBMCs.

TCRbeta CDR3 regions were amplified from genomic DNA by means of the immunoSEQ Assay, a bias-controlled multiplex PCR. In the source study's methods: The number of nucleated cells in each sample was estimated by amplification of reference gene primers within the assay. To quantify the absolute abundance of each unique TCRbeta CDR3 rearrangement, sequence reads were collapsed and filtered. For each sample, productive Simpson clonality was calculated by taking the square root of Simpson's diversity index across productive rearrangements. The immuneACCESS repertoire file appears here via TCRdb, limited to in-frame rearrangements. These files lack a portion of the clones; in checked studies, under half of the deficit traces to unresolved V genes, and the cause of the others is not known. V and J calls and clone size are copied from that table; D and trimming were computed from the DNA. This sample lists roughly 250,000 clones; roughly four fifths were detected once. Around 16% of the sample comes from the top ten.

What the study reported, not specific to this receptor: How much clinical and demographic metadata was included differed by source and by participant, and the metadata was provided uncurated.

One collaborating source in Seattle enrolled patients during active infection and followed them longitudinally through the course of disease. Each collaborating institution followed its own protocols to collect whole blood in K2EDTA tubes. For TCRbeta analysis, collaborators shipped samples in one of three forms: frozen whole blood, isolated PBMCs, or DNA extracted from either of those sample types. Reading the germline V gene gives CDR1 SGHDT and CDR2 YYEEEE. Trimming at the junction amounts to 2 bases on V and 5 bases on J, and the germline ends lie 13 bases apart. The CDR3 sequence holds 14 residues, the cysteine and phenylalanine included. Here the CDR3 DNA is all that survives: 42 bases in frame from base 1. Of note for this clone: This receptor's antigen is unknown. Base quality data are lacking; no much larger clone is found one base away.

The V and J genes are TRBV5-6 and TRBJ2-5, and perhaps TRBD2 as D gene, on 6 matching bases. The sequencing sample was made of peripheral blood. This receptor was obtained from a person aged 65-85 years with COVID-19, enrolled during active disease. The DNA reads as follows: TGTGCCAGCAGCTTCGGAGGGTGGGGGGAGACCCAGTACTTC. Its protein product is CASSFGGWGETQYF.